This is a list of T cell receptor beta chains from one sample in a study of blood T cell repertoires in COVID-19. The table came from immunoSEQ multiplex PCR; TCRdb's copy has only in-frame clones and leaves some out. The sample shows about 410,000 clones, 86% of them seen only once. Specimen: peripheral blood. These receptors were obtained from a woman younger than 45 with active or convalescent COVID-19. The CDR3 runs from the conserved cysteine through the conserved F or W. Each record gives: V gene, clone size, CDR3 length, J gene, D gene, CDR3 DNA, CDR3 protein. D genes are given only for firm matches. Size values are once, few and many counts, or a class for expanded clones, and some rows have none.

>TRBV4-1|-|15|TRBJ1-5|TRBD1
TGCGCCAGCAGCCAAATACAGGGGGCGCACCAGCCCCAGCATTTT
CASSQIQGAHQPQHF
>TRBV7-8|once|16|TRBJ2-3|-
TGTGCCAGCAGCTATCTGACGGGGAATCCGTCTGATACGCAGTATTTT
CASSYLTGNPSDTQYF
>TRBV5-4|-|18|TRBJ2-1|TRBD2
TGTGCCAGCAGCTTGAGACTAGCGGGGGGGCCTTCCTACAATGAGCAGTTCTTC
CASSLRLAGGPSYNEQFF
>TRBV2|-|14|TRBJ1-2|-
TGTGCCAGCAGTGGGGCCGGGACAATCCACGGCTACACCTTC
CASSGAGTIHGYTF
>TRBV6-6|-|15|TRBJ1-2|-
TGTGCCAGCGCCCTAGGACGGGGGGGAAACTATGGCTACACCTTC
CASALGRGGNYGYTF
>TRBV19|-|13|TRBJ1-2|-
TGTGCCAGTAGTATAGTTCCAGGGTATGGCTACACCTTC
CASSIVPGYGYTF
>TRBV5-1|-|14|TRBJ2-1|TRBD1
TGCGCCAGCAGCTCGCAGGGGGCATACAATGAGCAGTTCTTC
CASSSQGAYNEQFF
>TRBV7-8|-|14|TRBJ2-7|TRBD2
TGTGCCAGCAGCTCAATCCTAGCGGGACACGAGCAGTACTTC
CASSSILAGHEQYF
>TRBV5-4|-|15|TRBJ1-6|-
TGTGCCAGCAGCTTGGCTAGGCAGGGCAATTCACCCCTCCACTTT
CASSLARQGNSPLHF
>TRBV15|-|18|TRBJ2-6|-
TGTGCCACCAGCAGACACCCACTTCAGGGTACCGGGGCCAACGTCCTGACTTTC
CATSRHPLQGTGANVLTF
>TRBV7-2|-|13|TRBJ1-2|-
TGTGCCAGCAGCCTCCCGGGGGGGGATGGCTACACCTTC
CASSLPGGDGYTF
>TRBV11-2|-|17|TRBJ1-3|-
TGTGCCAGCAGCTTAGATGCTGTGGACACCTCTGGAAACACCATATATTTT
CASSLDAVDTSGNTIYF
>TRBV7-9|-|13|TRBJ1-1|-
TGTGCCAGCAGCTCCACAGATGACACTGAAGCTTTCTTT
CASSSTDDTEAFF
>TRBV21-1|-|17|TRBJ1-6|-
TGTGCCAGCAGCAAAGAAGAGGGGGCCCGATATAATTCACCCCTCCACTTT
CASSKEEGARYNSPLHF
>TRBV27|-|15|TRBJ2-5|TRBD2
TGTGCCAGCAGTTTCTCGGCGGGGGTCCAAGAGACCCAGTACTTC
CASSFSAGVQETQYF
>TRBV5-8|-|16|TRBJ1-1|TRBD1
TGTGCCAGCAGCTTTAAATCGGGACAGGGGGCGGTTGAAGCTTTCTTT
CASSFKSGQGAVEAFF
>TRBV7-6|-|18|TRBJ1-3|-
TGTGCCAGCAGCCAGGACAGAGAACCCCACTCGGCTGGAAACACCATATATTTT
CASSQDREPHSAGNTIYF
>TRBV5-4|-|14|TRBJ1-1|-
TGTGCCAGCAGCCGCGAAATACAGGGAACTGAAGCTTTCTTT
CASSREIQGTEAFF
>TRBV4-2|-|16|TRBJ2-7|TRBD2
TGTGCCAGCAGCCAAGATGCTAGCGGGGGGAAATACGAGCAGTACTTC
CASSQDASGGKYEQYF
>TRBV6-1|-|13|TRBJ2-1|-
TGTGCCAGCAGTGAAGAGGACCCTAGCGAGCAGTTCTTC
CASSEEDPSEQFF